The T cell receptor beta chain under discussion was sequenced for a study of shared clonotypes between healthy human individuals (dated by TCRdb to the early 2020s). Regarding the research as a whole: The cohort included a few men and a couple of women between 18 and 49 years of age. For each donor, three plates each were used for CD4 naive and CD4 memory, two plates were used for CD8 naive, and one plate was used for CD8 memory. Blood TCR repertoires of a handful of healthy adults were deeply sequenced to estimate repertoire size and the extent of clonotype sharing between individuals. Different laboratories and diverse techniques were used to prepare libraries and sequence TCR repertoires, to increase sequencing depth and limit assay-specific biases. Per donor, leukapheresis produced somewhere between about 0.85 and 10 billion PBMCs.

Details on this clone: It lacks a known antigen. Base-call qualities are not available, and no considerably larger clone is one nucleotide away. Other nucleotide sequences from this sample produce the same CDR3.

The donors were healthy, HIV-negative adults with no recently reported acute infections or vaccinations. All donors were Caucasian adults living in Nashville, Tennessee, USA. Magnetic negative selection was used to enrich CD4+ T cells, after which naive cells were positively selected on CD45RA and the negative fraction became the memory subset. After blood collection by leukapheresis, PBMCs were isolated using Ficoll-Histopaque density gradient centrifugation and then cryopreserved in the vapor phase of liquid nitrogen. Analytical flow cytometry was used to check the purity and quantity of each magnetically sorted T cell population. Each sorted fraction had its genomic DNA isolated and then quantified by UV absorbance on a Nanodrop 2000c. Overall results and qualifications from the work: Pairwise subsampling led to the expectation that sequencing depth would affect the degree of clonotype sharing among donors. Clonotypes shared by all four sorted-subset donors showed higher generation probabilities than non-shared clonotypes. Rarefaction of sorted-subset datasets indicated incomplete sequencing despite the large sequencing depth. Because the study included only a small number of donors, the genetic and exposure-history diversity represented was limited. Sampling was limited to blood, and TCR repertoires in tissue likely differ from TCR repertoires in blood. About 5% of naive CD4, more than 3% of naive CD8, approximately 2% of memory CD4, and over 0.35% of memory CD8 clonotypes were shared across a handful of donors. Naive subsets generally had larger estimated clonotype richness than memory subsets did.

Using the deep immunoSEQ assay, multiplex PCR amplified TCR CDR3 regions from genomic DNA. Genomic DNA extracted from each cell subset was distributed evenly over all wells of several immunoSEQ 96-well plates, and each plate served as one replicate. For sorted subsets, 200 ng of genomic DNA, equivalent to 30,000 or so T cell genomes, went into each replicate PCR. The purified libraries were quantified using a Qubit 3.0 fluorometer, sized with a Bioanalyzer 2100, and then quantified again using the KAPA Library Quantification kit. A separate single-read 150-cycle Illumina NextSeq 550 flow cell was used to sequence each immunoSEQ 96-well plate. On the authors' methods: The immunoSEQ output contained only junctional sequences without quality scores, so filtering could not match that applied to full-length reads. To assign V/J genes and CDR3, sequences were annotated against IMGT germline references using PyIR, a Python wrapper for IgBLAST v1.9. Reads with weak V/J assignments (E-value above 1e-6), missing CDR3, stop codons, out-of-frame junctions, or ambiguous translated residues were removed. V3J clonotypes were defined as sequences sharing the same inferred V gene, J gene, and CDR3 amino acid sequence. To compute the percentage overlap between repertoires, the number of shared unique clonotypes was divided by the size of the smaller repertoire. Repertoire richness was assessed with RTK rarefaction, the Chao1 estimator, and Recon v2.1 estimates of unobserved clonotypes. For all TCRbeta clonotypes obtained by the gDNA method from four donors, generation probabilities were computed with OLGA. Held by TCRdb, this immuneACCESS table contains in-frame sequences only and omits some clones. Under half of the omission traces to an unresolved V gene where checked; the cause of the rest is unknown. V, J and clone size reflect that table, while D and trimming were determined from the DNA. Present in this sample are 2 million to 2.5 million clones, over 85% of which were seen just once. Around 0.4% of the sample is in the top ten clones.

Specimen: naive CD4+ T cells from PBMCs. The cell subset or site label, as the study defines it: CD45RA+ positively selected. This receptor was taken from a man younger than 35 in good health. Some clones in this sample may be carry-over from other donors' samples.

The DNA reads TGTGCCAGCTCACCGATCACCGGGGAGCTGTTTTTT. Translated, this gives CASSPITGELFF. Here the chain combines TRBV18 and TRBJ2-2, with the identity of the D gene unclear. CDR1 and CDR2 are drawn from the germline V gene: KGHSH, LQKENI. The germline ends are 3 bases apart after V is trimmed by 3 bases and J by 4 bases. Including cysteine and phenylalanine, the CDR3 has 12 amino acids. The only DNA kept is the CDR3, 36 bases in frame from the first base.